Listed below are T cell receptor beta chains from one sample, sequenced in a study of T cell responses to AZD1222 COVID-19 vaccine. This table comes from immunoSEQ multiplex PCR, and its TCRdb copy is limited to in-frame clones, with some not included. The profile shows roughly 160,000 clones, around 90% of them singletons. The sequences come from peripheral blood, collected 28 days after the second AZD1222 dose. Receptor source: an adult who received the AZD1222 COVID-19 vaccine. The CDR3 runs from the conserved cysteine through the conserved F or W. The D gene is left open where the match is weak. Not all rows give a size; the values are once, few, many and, for expanded clones, a class.

D: .; V: TRBV11-2; J: TRBJ2-7; size: .; CDR3: CASSSTREQGLYEQYF; DNA: TGTGCCAGCAGCTCCACCCGGGAACAGGGATTGTACGAGCAGTACTTC
D: .; V: TRBV6-2/TRBV6-3; J: TRBJ1-1; size: .; CDR3: CASSMNTEAFF; DNA: TGTGCCAGCAGTATGAACACTGAAGCTTTCTTT
D: .; V: TRBV5-1; J: TRBJ2-6; size: .; CDR3: CASSLEPSGANVLTF; DNA: TGCGCCAGCAGCTTGGAACCCTCTGGGGCCAACGTCCTGACTTTC
D: .; V: TRBV24-1; J: TRBJ2-3; size: .; CDR3: CATSDSGLGRDTQYF; DNA: TGTGCCACCAGTGATTCTGGACTCGGACGAGATACGCAGTATTTT
D: TRBD1; V: TRBV4-3; J: TRBJ2-1; size: .; CDR3: CASSQRQGEQFF; DNA: TGCGCCAGCAGCCAAAGACAGGGGGAGCAGTTCTTC
D: .; V: TRBV9; J: TRBJ2-3; size: .; CDR3: CASSVGSADTQYF; DNA: TGTGCCAGCAGCGTAGGTTCAGCAGATACGCAGTATTTT
D: .; V: TRBV5-1; J: TRBJ2-7; size: .; CDR3: CASSDLTRPRAF; DNA: TGCGCCAGCAGCGACCTCACAAGGCCCAGGGCTTTC
D: TRBD1; V: TRBV5-4; J: TRBJ2-7; size: .; CDR3: CASSTDRGEQYF; DNA: TGTGCCAGCAGCACGGACAGGGGCGAGCAGTACTTC
D: TRBD2; V: TRBV29-1; J: TRBJ2-1; size: once; CDR3: CSVGALAGGPRDEQFF; DNA: TGCAGCGTTGGAGCTTTAGCGGGGGGGCCTAGGGATGAGCAGTTCTTC
D: TRBD1; V: TRBV19; J: TRBJ1-2; size: .; CDR3: CASGPGTGGPGYGYTF; DNA: TGTGCCAGTGGCCCAGGGACAGGGGGGCCGGGCTATGGCTACACCTTC
D: .; V: TRBV6-5; J: TRBJ1-2; size: .; CDR3: CASTLVTGTGGYTF; DNA: TGTGCCAGCACCTTGGTAACAGGGACGGGTGGCTACACCTTC
D: TRBD1; V: TRBV4-3; J: TRBJ2-6; size: .; CDR3: CASSQTSGTAGANVLTF; DNA: TGCGCCAGCAGCCAAACCTCCGGGACAGCTGGGGCCAACGTCCTGACTTTC
D: TRBD1; V: TRBV29-1; J: TRBJ1-2; size: .; CDR3: CSADRGAGYGYTF; DNA: TGCAGCGCTGACAGGGGCGCGGGCTATGGCTACACCTTC
D: TRBD1; V: TRBV10-3; J: TRBJ2-3; size: .; CDR3: CAISESATGGPSSTDTQYF; DNA: TGTGCCATCAGTGAGTCAGCGACAGGGGGACCATCTAGCACAGATACGCAGTATTTT
D: TRBD2; V: TRBV6-1; J: TRBJ2-3; size: .; CDR3: CASSEAWRGGLSTDTQYF; DNA: TGTGCCAGCAGTGAAGCGTGGCGGGGGGGCCTGAGCACAGATACGCAGTATTTT
D: TRBD2; V: TRBV11-2; J: TRBJ2-1; size: .; CDR3: CASSPSGANEQFF; DNA: TGTGCCAGCAGCCCTAGCGGGGCCAATGAGCAGTTCTTC
D: TRBD1; V: TRBV6-5; J: TRBJ2-3; size: .; CDR3: CASSRGTGTDTQYF; DNA: TGTGCCAGCAGCAGGGGGACCGGGACCGATACGCAGTATTTT
D: .; V: TRBV3-1/TRBV3-2; J: TRBJ1-5; size: once; CDR3: CASGQRYQPQHF; DNA: TGTGCCAGCGGACAGAGATATCAGCCCCAGCATTTT
D: TRBD1; V: TRBV2; J: TRBJ1-3; size: .; CDR3: CASRQGGGLGNTIYF; DNA: TGTGCCAGCAGGCAAGGAGGGGGCCTCGGAAACACCATATATTTT
D: .; V: TRBV6-5; J: TRBJ2-7; size: few; CDR3: CASSYPNRQGEQYF; DNA: TGTGCCAGCAGTTACCCGAACAGGCAGGGCGAGCAGTACTTC
D: .; V: TRBV6-5; J: TRBJ1-1; size: .; CDR3: CASSWGSTEAFF; DNA: TGTGCCAGCAGTTGGGGCAGTACTGAAGCTTTCTTT
D: .; V: TRBV6-2/TRBV6-3; J: TRBJ2-3; size: once; CDR3: CASSPPTNTQYF; DNA: TGTGCCAGCAGCCCACCCACGAATACGCAGTATTTT
D: .; V: TRBV7-9; J: TRBJ2-5; size: .; CDR3: CASSLPGYQETQYF; DNA: TGTGCCAGCAGCTTACCGGGATATCAAGAGACCCAGTACTTC
D: .; V: TRBV4-3; J: TRBJ2-2; size: .; CDR3: CASSQYRNTGELFF; DNA: TGCGCCAGCAGCCAATACAGGAACACCGGGGAGCTGTTTTTT
D: .; V: TRBV12-3/TRBV12-4; J: TRBJ1-5; size: .; CDR3: CACGRMDQPQHF; DNA: TGTGCCTGTGGGCGAATGGATCAGCCCCAGCATTTT
D: .; V: TRBV5-8; J: TRBJ1-4; size: .; CDR3: CASSFQGKTNEKLFF; DNA: TGTGCCAGCAGCTTCCAGGGTAAAACTAATGAAAAACTGTTTTTT
D: .; V: TRBV4-1; J: TRBJ1-2; size: .; CDR3: CASSQAGMTGGYTF; DNA: TGCGCCAGCAGCCAAGCCGGAATGACTGGTGGCTACACCTTC
D: TRBD2; V: TRBV27; J: TRBJ2-3; size: .; CDR3: CASSSWRGGPTDTQYF; DNA: TGTGCCAGCAGCTCTTGGCGGGGGGGCCCCACAGATACGCAGTATTTT
D: .; V: TRBV3-1/TRBV3-2; J: TRBJ1-2; size: .; CDR3: CASSRNRAGGYTF; DNA: TGTGCCAGCAGCCGGAACAGGGCGGGGGGCTACACCTTC
D: .; V: TRBV15; J: TRBJ2-7; size: .; CDR3: CATSPPENYEQYF; DNA: TGTGCCACCAGCCCCCCCGAGAACTACGAGCAGTACTTC
D: TRBD1; V: TRBV2; J: TRBJ1-2; size: .; CDR3: CASSKLQGAGDGYTF; DNA: TGTGCCAGCAGTAAACTACAGGGGGCGGGGGATGGCTACACCTTC
D: .; V: TRBV18; J: TRBJ1-2; size: .; CDR3: CASSPSLGQDYGYTF; DNA: TGTGCCAGCTCACCATCTCTCGGGCAGGACTATGGCTACACCTTC
D: .; V: TRBV3-1/TRBV3-2; J: TRBJ2-3; size: .; CDR3: CASSQGFSTDTQYF; DNA: TGTGCCAGCAGCCAAGGCTTTAGCACAGATACGCAGTATTTT
D: .; V: TRBV18; J: TRBJ2-5; size: .; CDR3: CASSPSRSNQETQYF; DNA: TGTGCCAGCTCACCGTCTAGATCAAACCAAGAGACCCAGTACTTC
D: TRBD1; V: TRBV6-5; J: TRBJ1-5; size: .; CDR3: CASGPGGTQPQHF; DNA: TGTGCCAGCGGGCCAGGGGGGACGCAGCCCCAGCATTTT
D: TRBD2; V: TRBV14; J: TRBJ2-1; size: .; CDR3: CASSQSTSGYNEQFF; DNA: TGTGCCAGCAGCCAATCGACTAGCGGGTACAATGAGCAGTTCTTC
D: .; V: TRBV3-1/TRBV3-2; J: TRBJ2-7; size: .; CDR3: CASSQVAGYEQYF; DNA: TGTGCCAGCAGCCAAGTTGCAGGCTACGAGCAGTACTTC
D: .; V: TRBV4-1; J: TRBJ2-2; size: once; CDR3: CASLPGDTGELFF; DNA: TGCGCCAGTTTGCCCGGGGACACCGGGGAGCTGTTTTTT
D: .; V: TRBV27; J: TRBJ1-6; size: .; CDR3: CASSLSGTSYNSPLHF; DNA: TGTGCCAGCAGTTTATCGGGGACCTCCTATAATTCACCCCTCCACTTT
D: .; V: TRBV15; J: TRBJ1-5; size: .; CDR3: CATSNWEKRNQPQHF; DNA: TGTGCCACCAGCAACTGGGAGAAGAGAAATCAGCCCCAGCATTTT
D: TRBD1; V: TRBV18; J: TRBJ1-5; size: .; CDR3: CASSSDRGVQPQHF; DNA: TGTGCCAGCTCATCGGACAGGGGGGTTCAGCCCCAGCATTTT
D: .; V: TRBV4-1; J: TRBJ1-6; size: .; CDR3: CASSQDLPGVGSPLHF; DNA: TGCGCCAGCAGCCAAGATTTACCAGGGGTTGGGTCACCCCTCCACTTT
D: .; V: TRBV9; J: TRBJ1-2; size: .; CDR3: CASSPNPGRANYGYTF; DNA: TGTGCCAGCAGCCCCAACCCCGGGCGGGCTAACTATGGCTACACCTTC
D: TRBD1; V: TRBV11-2; J: TRBJ2-3; size: .; CDR3: CAGKRDRVSTDTQYF; DNA: TGTGCCGGTAAAAGAGACAGGGTTAGCACAGATACGCAGTATTTT
D: .; V: TRBV6-2/TRBV6-3; J: TRBJ1-5; size: .; CDR3: CASSSRGLSNQPQHF; DNA: TGTGCCAGCAGTTCAAGGGGACTTAGCAATCAGCCCCAGCATTTT
D: .; V: TRBV6-4; J: TRBJ2-7; size: .; CDR3: CASSEDIGSYEQYF; DNA: TGTGCCAGCAGTGAGGACATCGGCTCCTACGAGCAGTACTTC